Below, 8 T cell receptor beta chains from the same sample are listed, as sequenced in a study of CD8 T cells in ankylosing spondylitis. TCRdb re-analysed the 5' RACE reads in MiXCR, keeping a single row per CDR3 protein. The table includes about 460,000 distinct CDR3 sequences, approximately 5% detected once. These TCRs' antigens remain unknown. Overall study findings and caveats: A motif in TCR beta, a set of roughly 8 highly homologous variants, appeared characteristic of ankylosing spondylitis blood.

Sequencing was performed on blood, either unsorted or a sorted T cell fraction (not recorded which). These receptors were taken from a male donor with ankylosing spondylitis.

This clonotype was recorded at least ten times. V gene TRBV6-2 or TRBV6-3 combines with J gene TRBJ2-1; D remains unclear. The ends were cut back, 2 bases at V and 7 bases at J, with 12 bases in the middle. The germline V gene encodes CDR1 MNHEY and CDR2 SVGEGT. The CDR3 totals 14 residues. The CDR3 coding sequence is TGTGCCAGCAGTTACGGTGGGTTGAAGAATGAGCAGTTCTTC. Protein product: CASSYGGLKNEQFF.

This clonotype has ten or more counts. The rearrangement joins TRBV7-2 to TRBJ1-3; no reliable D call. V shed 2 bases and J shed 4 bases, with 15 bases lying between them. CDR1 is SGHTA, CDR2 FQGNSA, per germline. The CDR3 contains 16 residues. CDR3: CASSLQAQAGGNTIYF. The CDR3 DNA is TGTGCCAGCAGCTTACAGGCCCAGGCGGGAGGAAACACCATATATTTT.

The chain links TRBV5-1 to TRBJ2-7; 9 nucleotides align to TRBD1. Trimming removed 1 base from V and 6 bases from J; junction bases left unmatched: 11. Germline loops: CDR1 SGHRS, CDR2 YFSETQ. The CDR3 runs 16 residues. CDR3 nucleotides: TGCGCCAGCAGCTTGACTACGGGACAGGGACCTCTCGAGCAGTACTTC. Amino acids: CASSLTTGQGPLEQYF.

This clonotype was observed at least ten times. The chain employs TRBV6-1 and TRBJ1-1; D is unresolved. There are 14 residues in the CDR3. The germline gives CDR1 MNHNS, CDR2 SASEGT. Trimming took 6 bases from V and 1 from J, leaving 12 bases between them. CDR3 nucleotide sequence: TGTGCCAGCAGCCGTCGCCCATGGAACACTGAAGCTTTCTTT. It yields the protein CASSRRPWNTEAFF.

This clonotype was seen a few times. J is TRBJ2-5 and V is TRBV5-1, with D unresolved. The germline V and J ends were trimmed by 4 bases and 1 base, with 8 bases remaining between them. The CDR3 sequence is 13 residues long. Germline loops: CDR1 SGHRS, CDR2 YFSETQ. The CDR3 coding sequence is TGCGCCAGCAGCATGTCCTTCCAAGAGACCCAGTACTTC. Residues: CASSMSFQETQYF.

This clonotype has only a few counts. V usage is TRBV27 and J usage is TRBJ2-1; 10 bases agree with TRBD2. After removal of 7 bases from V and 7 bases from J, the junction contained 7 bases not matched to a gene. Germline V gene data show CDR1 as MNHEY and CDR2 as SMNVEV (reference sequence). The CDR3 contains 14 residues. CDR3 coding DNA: TGTGCCAGCATAAGTCTAGCGGGAGCAAATGAGCAGTTCTTC. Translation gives CASISLAGANEQFF.

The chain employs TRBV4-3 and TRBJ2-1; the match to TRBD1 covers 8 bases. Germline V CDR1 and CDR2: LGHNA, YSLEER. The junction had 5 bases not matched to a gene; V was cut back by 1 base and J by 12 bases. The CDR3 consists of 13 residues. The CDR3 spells CASSQARTGTQFF. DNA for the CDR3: TGCGCCAGCAGCCAAGCTCGGACAGGGACGCAGTTCTTC.

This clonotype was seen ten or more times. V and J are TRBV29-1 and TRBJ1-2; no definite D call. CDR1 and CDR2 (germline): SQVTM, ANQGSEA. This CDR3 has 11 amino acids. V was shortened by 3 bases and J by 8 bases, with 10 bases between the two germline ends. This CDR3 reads CSVESLEGYTF. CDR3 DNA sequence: TGCAGCGTTGAGTCCCTCGAGGGCTACACCTTC.